This T cell receptor (beta chain) was identified in a study of control samples from healthy donors and cancer patients. The data were produced by immunoSEQ multiplex PCR, yet TCRdb's version contains in-frame clones alone and is incomplete. This repertoire shows about 150,000 clones, about 94% found once; its top ten account for 5% to 6.5%. The CDR3 sequence is 17 residues long. Germline CDR1 MNHEY, CDR2 SVGEGT. V was clipped by 6 bases and J by 0 bases, with 19 bases between them. The sequenced sample consisted of blood. The chain carries TRBV6-2 or TRBV6-3 and TRBJ2-3, with a tentative D call TRBD2 (6 bases). The clonotype originates from a man aged 35-49 years in good health. The CDR3 region is CASSFNEEGSSTDTQYF. CDR3 bases: TGTGCCAGCAGCTTCAATGAGGAGGGAAGTAGCACAGATACGCAGTATTTT.